The T cell receptor (beta chain) described here comes from a study of shared clonotypes between healthy human individuals. The CDR3 length is 15 residues. V lost 4 bases to trimming and J lost 7 bases; unmatched junction nucleotides: 6. Per germline, CDR1 SGHRS and CDR2 YFSETQ. The assay was immunoSEQ multiplex PCR, and TCRdb's table has in-frame clones only and misses some. The sample has approximately 2,300,000 clones; 85% to 95% are singletons. The clonotype originates from a young man in good health. Some clones in this sample may be carry-over from other donors' samples. Sequencing was done on a sample of naive CD4+ T cells from PBMCs. Subset: CD45RA+ positively selected. The chain is built from TRBV5-1 and TRBJ1-4; 11 bases fit TRBD1. The CDR3, as DNA: TGCGCCAGCAGCACCGGACAGGGGGCGCGTGAAAAACTGTTTTTT. The encoded protein is CASSTGQGAREKLFF.